This TCR beta chain was recovered during a study of T cell responses to AZD1222 COVID-19 vaccine. Profiling relied on immunoSEQ multiplex PCR, and the TCRdb table lists in-frame clones only, not all of them. Among around 120,000 clones listed, about 86% were seen once. J was trimmed by 4 bases and V by 5 bases; bases with no gene match: 7. The CDR3 runs to 14 residues. Per the germline V gene, CDR1 is SGDLS and CDR2 is YYNGEE. The TCR originated in an adult in good health. The input for sequencing was peripheral blood, taken on day 0 of AZD1222 vaccination. V and J are TRBV9 and TRBJ1-2; 8 bases line up with TRBD1. Here the CDR3 reads CASRSGTGPYGYTF. For the CDR3, the DNA is TGTGCCAGCAGGTCCGGGACAGGTCCCTATGGCTACACCTTC.